A selection of T cell receptor beta chains follows, all from one sample in a study of tumor-infiltrating lymphocytes in primary liver carcinoma. A single record per CDR3 protein comes from TCRdb applying MiXCR to the multiplex PCR reads. This table holds 330,000 or so distinct CDR3 sequences, about 65% found once. The specimen sequenced was peripheral blood. All receptors come from a man aged 40-49 years with primary liver carcinoma and hepatitis B virus infection. CDR3s include the opening cysteine and the closing phenylalanine or tryptophan. The D gene is left open where the match is weak. The size field is filled for only some rows; it gives once, few, many or a size class.

D	V	size	J	CDR3	DNA
TRBD1	TRBV10-3	-	TRBJ1-1	CAIIMGQNPFSEAFF	TGTGCCATCATTATGGGACAGAATCCTTTCTCTGAAGCTTTCTTT
-	TRBV11-3	many	TRBJ2-5	CASSPGTQGETQYF	TGTGCCAGCAGCCCCGGGACCCAGGGAGAGACCCAGTACTTC
TRBD1	TRBV4-1	-	TRBJ2-7	CASNQVQGGGYEQYF	TGCGCCAGCAACCAAGTACAGGGGGGTGGATACGAGCAATACTTC
-	TRBV6-2/TRBV6-3	-	TRBJ2-1	CASSCQWERPWQFF	TGTGCCAGCAGTTGTCAGTGGGAGCGCCCCTGGCAGTTCTTC
-	TRBV11-2	-	TRBJ2-3	CASNLELYTYTQYF	TGTGCCAGCAACTTAGAACTTTACACCTATACACAGTATTTT
-	TRBV11-2	-	TRBJ2-1	CASSLVWQPSNERFF	TGTGCCAGCAGCTTAGTGTGGCAGCCTAGCAATGAGCGGTTCTTC
TRBD2	TRBV11-2	few	TRBJ2-7	CASSLNVGTSGRYEQYF	TGTGCCAGCAGCCTAAACGTCGGGACTAGCGGGAGGTACGAGCAGTATTTC
TRBD1	TRBV13	-	TRBJ2-1	CASTKTGDREPYNEQFF	TGTGCCAGCACCAAAACCGGGGACAGAGAACCATACAATGAGCAGTTCTTC
-	TRBV5-4	once	TRBJ1-2	CASSMETNDNYGYTF	TGTGCCAGCAGCATGGAGACAAATGATAACTATGGCTACACCTTC
TRBD2	TRBV11-3	-	TRBJ2-3	CVSSPAGVTTDTQYF	TGTGTCAGCAGCCCAGCGGGAGTCACCACAGATACGCAGTATTTT
TRBD2	TRBV29-1	-	TRBJ2-1	CSVAERDEFF	TGCAGCGTTGCAGAGCGGGATGAGTTCTTC
TRBD2	TRBV7-3	-	TRBJ2-1	CASSPGLALYNEQFF	TGTGCCAGCAGCCCGGGACTAGCGCTCTACAATGAGCAGTTCTTC
-	TRBV2	-	TRBJ2-1	CASSEKINNEQFF	TGTGCCAGCAGTGAAAAAATAAACAATGAGCAGTTCTTC
-	TRBV6-6	-	TRBJ2-1	CASSYLDLDMGLYEQFF	TGTGCCAGCAGTTACCTCGACTTGGACATGGGGCTCTATGAGCAGTTCTTC
-	TRBV11-2	-	TRBJ2-2	CAGLTRNTEELFF	TGTGCCGGGCTTACGAGGAATACCGAGGAGCTGTTTTTT
TRBD1	TRBV29-1	many	TRBJ2-7	CSVWDSPYEQYF	TGCAGCGTGTGGGACAGCCCCTACGAGCAGTACTTC
TRBD1	TRBV28	-	TRBJ1-2	CASTTVGQNYGYTF	TGTGCCAGCACCACGGTGGGACAGAACTATGGCTACACCTTC
-	TRBV4-3	once	TRBJ1-2	CASSLGTTPQGYIF	TGCGCCAGCAGCCTCGGGACCACCCCCCAGGGCTACATCTTC
-	TRBV11-2	-	TRBJ2-5	CVSSSNTQETQYF	TGTGTCAGCAGTTCTAATACCCAAGAGACCCAGTACTTC
TRBD2	TRBV28	-	TRBJ2-5	CASNKRREIIETLYF	TGTGCCAGCAATAAAAGGCGGGAGATCATAGAGACCCTGTACTTC
TRBD2	TRBV12-3/TRBV12-4	many	TRBJ2-2	CASRALAAAGELFF	TGTGCCAGCAGAGCTCTAGCGGCGGCCGGGGAGCTGTTTTTT
-	TRBV4-3	-	TRBJ2-3	CTSSQDQGWAGTQYF	TGCACCAGCAGCCAGGATCAGGGGTGGGCAGGTACGCAGTATTTT
TRBD1	TRBV5-1	-	TRBJ1-6	CASRTEQGSSPLHF	TGCGCCAGCAGGACGGAACAGGGGTCTTCACCCCTCCACTTT
-	TRBV6-6	once	TRBJ1-4	CANSYSEQPGLRSEKLFF	TGTGCCAACAGTTACTCGGAGCAACCGGGACTACGAAGTGAAAAACTGTTTTTT
TRBD1	TRBV28	few	TRBJ2-7	CASSSTGQGLDEQYF	TGTGCCAGCAGTTCCACGGGACAGGGGTTAGACGAGCAGTACTTC
-	TRBV4-1	-	TRBJ2-3	CASNHEQISADTQYF	TGCGCCAGCAACCACGAACAGATTTCCGCAGATACGCAGTATTTT
-	TRBV29-1	many	TRBJ1-2	CSVSGQSGPYGYTF	TGCAGCGTTTCAGGGCAGTCTGGCCCCTATGGCTACACCTTC